These 9 T cell receptor beta chains originate from one sample sequenced in a study of shared clonotypes between healthy human individuals. The protocol was immunoSEQ multiplex PCR, while the TCRdb copy is restricted to in-frame clones and leaves out a portion. The sample holds roughly 1,500,000 clones, just under 99% seen once. Material for sequencing was naive CD4+ T cells sorted from blood. Stated subset: CD45RA+ positively selected. Receptors were obtained from a man under 40 in good health.

Notes on this clone: The identical CDR3 is also encoded by other nucleotide sequences in the sample. The rearrangement uses TRBV6-5 and TRBJ1-1, with D uncertain. CDR1 MNHEY and CDR2 SVGAGI come from the germline V gene. V was shortened by 0 bases and J by 0 bases, with 5 bases between the two germline ends. There are 14 residues in the CDR3. The CDR3 DNA follows: TGTGCCAGCAGTTACTCATCGGTGAACACTGAAGCTTTCTTT. Amino acids: CASSYSSVNTEAFF.

This chain links TRBV5-1 with TRBJ2-1, with 11 positions matching TRBD2. CDR1 is SGHRS and CDR2 is YFSETQ in the germline V gene. CDR3 size: 15 residues. After removal of 1 base from V and 6 bases from J, the junction contained 3 bases not matched to a gene. CDR3 loop: CASSLSTSGVNEQFF. For the CDR3, the DNA is TGCGCCAGCAGCTTGTCGACTAGCGGGGTCAATGAGCAGTTCTTC.

In regard to this clone: This specimen includes other DNA sequences encoding the same CDR3. V and J are TRBV5-6 and TRBJ2-5; 7 bases are a match to TRBD2. CDR3 size: 15 residues. Germline CDR1 and CDR2: SGHDT and YYEEEE. V lost 0 bases and J lost 2; bases outside the gene matches: 4. The CDR3 region is CASSLVAGAQETQYF. As DNA, the CDR3 is TGTGCCAGCAGCTTGGTGGCGGGAGCGCAAGAGACCCAGTACTTC.

This chain uses TRBV7-3 with TRBJ2-2, with 8 bases lining up with TRBD1. V dropped 5 bases and J dropped 1; count of bases not matched to a gene: 3. Germline-derived CDR1 and CDR2 are SGHTA and FQGTGA. The CDR3 totals 15 residues. The CDR3: CASSPTGENTGELFF. The CDR3 DNA reads TGTGCCAGCAGCCCGACAGGGGAGAACACCGGGGAGCTGTTTTTT.

V usage is TRBV7-8 and J usage is TRBJ2-5; TRBD2 is a possible D gene (7 bases). The V end was cut by 7 bases, the J end by 2 bases, with 17 bases between. This CDR3 contains 15 residues. Germline CDR1 is SGHVS and CDR2 is FQNEAQ. In DNA, the CDR3 is TGTGCCAGCAACCCTACCAGGGGAGGGCAAGAGACCCAGTACTTC. This translates into CASNPTRGGQETQYF.

The chain employs TRBV18 and TRBJ2-3; 7 bases are a match to TRBD2. Trimming cost V 6 bases and J 5 bases; bases outside gene matches: 8. The CDR3 is 14 amino acids. The germline gives CDR1 KGHSH, CDR2 LQKENI. CDR3 coding DNA: TGTGCCAGCTCCCCCCAGACGGGAGGAGATACGCAGTATTTT. Protein product: CASSPQTGGDTQYF.

This clone was detected only once. The V gene is TRBV7-2, the J gene TRBJ2-1, with 8 bases fitting TRBD1. The CDR3 contains 14 residues. With 4 bases clipped from V and 6 bases from J, the junction kept 5 bases outside the gene matches. Looked up from germline, CDR1 is SGHTA and CDR2 is FQGNSA. The CDR3 here is CASSSNTGGNEQFF. CDR3 DNA sequence: TGTGCCAGCAGCTCGAATACAGGGGGCAATGAGCAGTTCTTC.

This clone was observed once. V gene TRBV11-1 combines with J gene TRBJ2-6, with D tentatively TRBD1 (6 bases). The CDR3 has 16 residues. Germline V gene lookup returns CDR1 SGHAT and CDR2 FQDESV (reference sequence). V lost 3 bases and J 0 bases, leaving 9 bases between the germline ends. CDR3 region: CASSLYRASGANVLTF. The CDR3 DNA reads as TGTGCCAGCAGCTTGTACAGGGCCTCTGGGGCCAACGTCCTGACTTTC.

V and J are TRBV15 and TRBJ2-7; D may be TRBD1 or TRBD2 (5 bases each). Germline V lookup: CDR1 LNHNV, CDR2 YYDKDF (reference sequence). V dropped 1 base and J dropped 2 bases, with 15 bases sitting between them. The CDR3 runs 16 residues. The CDR3 DNA is TGTGCCACCAGCAGAGTCCCAGGGACGGATGCCTACGAGCAGTACTTC. It specifies CATSRVPGTDAYEQYF.